This TCR beta chain appears in the sequencing data of a study of blood T cell repertoires in COVID-19. Study context: Sample material is recorded as cDNA or gDNA derived from T cells, B-cell-depleted T cells, or PBMCs.

The germline V gene has CDR1 SQVTM and CDR2 ANQGSEA. The CDR3 is 15 amino acids. Trimming cost V 2 bases and J 6 bases, with 16 bases left between them. In the authors' workflow: Researchers report that nucleated cell counts were estimated from reference gene primer amplification. Here immunoSEQ multiplex PCR was the method, and the copy in TCRdb shows in-frame clones only, minus some. That table gives V, J and clone size, and the DNA gave D and trimming. The table lists 120,000 or so clones, 70% to 90% of them singletons. This chain uses TRBV29-1 with TRBJ2-2; D possibly corresponds to TRBD2 (6 bases). This sequence originates from a woman aged 45-60 years with acute or convalescent COVID-19. Source material: peripheral blood. Here the CDR3 DNA reads TGCAGCGTTGAAAGGGGCCAGGGAGGCGCCGGGGAGCTGTTTTTT. Translated: CSVERGQGGAGELFF.